The clone carrying this T cell receptor (beta chain) showed up just a few times. Extraction and reverse transcription of RNA yielded cDNA as the sequencing template. Sequencing was performed with immunoSEQ multiplex PCR; in TCRdb, only in-frame clones are kept and a portion is missing. The table lists about 190,000 clones, 50% to 60% of them singletons. This entry belongs to a study of CD8+ T cells in alopecia areata. Across the whole study: Among treated patients, oral tofacitinib was administered at 5 to 10 mg twice daily. Percent affected scalp area, the SALT score, rated treated patients' severity.

Trimming took 2 bases from V and 0 from J, leaving 8 bases between them. The length of the CDR3 is 15 residues. Germline V gene lookup returns CDR1 SEHNR and CDR2 FQNEAQ (reference sequence). Regarding treatment: oral pan-JAK inhibitor, 5-10 mg twice daily. This specimen consisted of CD4+ T cells sorted from blood, obtained at week 4, from a patient treated with tofacitinib. The chain carries TRBV7-9 and TRBJ2-1; TRBD2 might be the D (6 bases). The TCR sequence derives from a human donor with alopecia areata. The CDR3 bases are TGTGCCAGCAGCTTACCGGGAGACTCCTACAATGAGCAGTTCTTC. It yields the protein CASSLPGDSYNEQFF.